Listed below are T cell receptor beta chains from one sample, sequenced in a study of response to subunit inactivated influenza vaccine. In TCRdb, the RT-PCR reads were re-called with MiXCR into one record per CDR3 protein. The sample shows a few hundred thousand distinct CDR3 sequences, 22% of them seen only once. Sequenced material: PBMCs from blood, taken about 19 months after vaccination. The receptor set was obtained from a man between 50 and 69 years old who received an inactivated influenza vaccine. CDR3s include the opening cysteine and the closing phenylalanine or tryptophan. A D gene is named only where the DNA matches it firmly. Only part of the rows carry a size: once, few, many, or a class if the clone is expanded.

J,size,D,V,DNA,CDR3
TRBJ2-1,NA,TRBD2,TRBV5-1,TGCGCCAGCAGCCCCAGGACTAGCGGGGATGAGCAGTTCTTC,CASSPRTSGDEQFF
TRBJ1-5,NA,NA,TRBV7-8,TGTGCCAGCAGCTTAGCTGGGGGGGGCGATCAGCCCCAGCATTTT,CASSLAGGGDQPQHF
TRBJ2-5,NA,TRBD2,TRBV6-5,TGTGCCAGCAGTTCCCTAGCGGGAGTTGAGACCCAGTACTTC,CASSSLAGVETQYF
TRBJ1-2,few,TRBD1,TRBV16,TGTGCCAGCAGCCCACTAAGGGGACAGGAGATCGGAAACTATGGCTACACCTTC,CASSPLRGQEIGNYGYTF
TRBJ2-3,NA,NA,TRBV7-2,TGTGCCAGCAGCTTAGCCCTGGACCGACGCACAGATACGCAGTATTTT,CASSLALDRRTDTQYF
TRBJ1-6,few,NA,TRBV3-1,TGTGCCAGCAGCAAACAGGGTGGTTCACCCCTCCACTTT,CASSKQGGSPLHF
TRBJ1-2,few,NA,TRBV16,TGTGCCAGCAGCCAATATCGGGGGGCGGTCACCTTC,CASSQYRGAVTF
TRBJ2-3,few,NA,TRBV6-2/TRBV6-3,TGTGCCAGCAGTTACTCGAGCACACTGTTCTGGGGCAGGGGACGCACAGATACGCAGTATTTT,CASSYSSTLFWGRGRTDTQYF
TRBJ1-2,few,TRBD1,TRBV11-2,TGTGCCAGCAGCTTATCGGGACAGTTCTATGGCTACACCTTC,CASSLSGQFYGYTF
TRBJ2-7,NA,TRBD2,TRBV7-8,TGTGCCAGCAGCTTAGTAGGACTAGCGGGAGACTATGAGCAGTACTTC,CASSLVGLAGDYEQYF
TRBJ1-5,NA,TRBD1,TRBV6-5,TGTGCCAGCAGCAACACGTACAGGGGTGCCCAGCATTTT,CASSNTYRGAQHF
TRBJ1-3,many,NA,TRBV12-3/TRBV12-4,TGTGCCAGCAGCCTAGGGGTTTCTGATGGAAACACCATATATTTT,CASSLGVSDGNTIYF
TRBJ2-3,NA,TRBD1,TRBV29-1,TGCAGCGAAGGAGGGACAGGAACAGATACGCAGTATTTT,CSEGGTGTDTQYF
TRBJ1-2,many,NA,TRBV4-3,TGCGCCAGCAGCCAAAGTTCGGGGAGAATTGACTATGGCTACACCTTC,CASSQSSGRIDYGYTF
TRBJ2-6,NA,TRBD1,TRBV25-1,TGTGCCAGCAGTTCTCCCAGACAGGGGGGACCCTCTGGGGCCAACGTCCTGACTTTC,CASSSPRQGGPSGANVLTF
TRBJ1-6,many,NA,TRBV5-1,TGCGCCAGCAGCTTAGGGGCCGGAAGTAGTTCACCCCTCCACTTT,CASSLGAGSSSPLHF
TRBJ2-7,few,NA,TRBV20-1,TGCAGTGCTAGAGGAAACAGAGATGCGACCTACGAGCAGTACTTC,CSARGNRDATYEQYF
TRBJ2-5,many,NA,TRBV10-3,TGTGCCATCAGTGAGTCGATGGAGGGGTACCAAGAGACCCAGTACTTC,CAISESMEGYQETQYF
TRBJ2-7,NA,NA,TRBV6-1,TGTGCCAGCGGCGGCGGGGCTGGGATTGAAGAGCAGTACTTC,CASGGGAGIEEQYF
TRBJ1-2,few,NA,TRBV20-1,TGCAGTGCTAGACCAGATAACTATGGCTACACCTTC,CSARPDNYGYTF
TRBJ2-3,NA,NA,TRBV7-8,TGTGCCAGCAGCTTACCAGACAGGGATACGCAGTATTTT,CASSLPDRDTQYF
TRBJ2-2,once,NA,TRBV2,TGTGCCAGCAGTGAAAGCCCCTCCGGGGAGCTGTTTTTT,CASSESPSGELFF
TRBJ2-7,NA,TRBD2,TRBV29-1,TGCAGCGTTGGCGGGTCGGGACTAGCGTACGAGCAGTACTTC,CSVGGSGLAYEQYF
TRBJ1-5,NA,TRBD1,TRBV19,TGTGCCAGTAGCCCAACCGGGACAGGGATTCAGCCCCAGCATTTT,CASSPTGTGIQPQHF
TRBJ2-1,many,NA,TRBV2,TGTGCCAGCAGTGATACCGCAGCCGCGTCGGATGAGCAGTTCTTC,CASSDTAAASDEQFF
TRBJ2-1,NA,TRBD2,TRBV5-8,TGTGCCAGCAGCCCGAGGACTAGCGGGGGCCTCAATGAGCAGTTCTTC,CASSPRTSGGLNEQFF
TRBJ2-5,NA,TRBD1,TRBV6-2/TRBV6-3,TGTGCCAGCAGCAAGACGGACAGGGGGTTTCAAGAGACCCAGTACTTC,CASSKTDRGFQETQYF
TRBJ1-1,NA,NA,TRBV18,TGTGCCAGCTCACCAACGGGACACGGCGCTGAAGCTTTCTTT,CASSPTGHGAEAFF
TRBJ1-1,many,NA,TRBV5-6,TGTGCCAGCAGCCCGTGGGACGGTGAAGCTTTCTTT,CASSPWDGEAFF
TRBJ1-1,many,NA,TRBV5-1,TGCGCCAGCGGGGGGGGCTACGAAGCTTTCTTT,CASGGGYEAFF
TRBJ1-6,many,NA,TRBV10-3,TGTGCCACCAAAACTAACAAGTCCTATAATTCACCCCTCCACTTT,CATKTNKSYNSPLHF
TRBJ1-2,many,NA,TRBV29-1,TGCAGCGTTGAAAGCGCGCAGGGTGGGGTCAATGGCTACACCTTC,CSVESAQGGVNGYTF
TRBJ2-4,NA,TRBD2,TRBV5-1,TGCGCCAGCAGCTTGGTGGGTAGCGGGGGGGCCTTGGACATTCAGTACTTC,CASSLVGSGGALDIQYF
TRBJ1-2,NA,TRBD1,TRBV28,TGTGCCAGCAGGAGCCAACAGGGGGACTATGGCTACACCTTC,CASRSQQGDYGYTF
TRBJ2-2,NA,NA,TRBV10-3,TGTGCCATCAGGAACGGGACGGCAAACACCGGGGAGCTGTTTTTT,CAIRNGTANTGELFF
TRBJ2-2,NA,NA,TRBV14,TGTGCCAGCAGCCAATTTCGTCGTCCATTGCAGGGACCGAACACCGGGGAGCTGTTTTTT,CASSQFRRPLQGPNTGELFF
TRBJ1-2,few,NA,TRBV27,TGTGCCAGCAGTTTATCGAATCTGGGCGGCTATGGCTACACCTTC,CASSLSNLGGYGYTF
TRBJ2-7,few,NA,TRBV20-1,TGCAGTGCCAAAGGAGGGGATCTACGATGGCAGTACTTC,CSAKGGDLRWQYF
TRBJ1-1,few,NA,TRBV10-3,TGTGCCATCAGTGAAGGTTACAAGAACACTGAAGCTTTCTTT,CAISEGYKNTEAFF
TRBJ1-2,few,NA,TRBV6-2/TRBV6-3,TGTGCCAGCAGTTGGACTGACTATGGCTACACCTTC,CASSWTDYGYTF
TRBJ2-2,once,TRBD1,TRBV20-1,TGCAGTGCTAGTCGGACAGGGGGAAGTACCGGGGAGCTGTTTTTT,CSASRTGGSTGELFF
TRBJ1-6,few,NA,TRBV3-1,TGTGCCAGCAGCCATCGAGGGAGCTCCTATAATTCACCCCTCCACTTT,CASSHRGSSYNSPLHF
TRBJ1-1,NA,NA,TRBV9,TGTGCCAGCAGCGTAGTCGGATCCCCCACTGAAGCTTTCTTT,CASSVVGSPTEAFF
TRBJ2-3,few,TRBD2,TRBV9,TGTGCCAGCAGCGTAGGTAATAGCGGGGGAGATACGCAGTATTTT,CASSVGNSGGDTQYF
TRBJ1-2,NA,NA,TRBV28,TGTGCCAGCAGTCCGTTAACGGGAGAGGAAGATGGCTACACCTTC,CASSPLTGEEDGYTF
TRBJ1-4,NA,TRBD1,TRBV3-1,TGTGCCAGCAGCCAGGGGGACAGGGGAACGGATGAAAAACTGTTTTTT,CASSQGDRGTDEKLFF